This TCR beta chain was profiled in a study of T cells in tuberculosis. Study information: IGRA-negative adolescents, IGRA-positive adolescents with latent tuberculosis and adults with active tuberculosis formed this South African cohort.

Remarks on this clone: What it binds is unknown.

Study findings and constraints: Selection depended on which cryopreserved specimens were available. Shorter CDR3-alpha in active tuberculosis partly drove smaller distances. Active tuberculosis TCR-alpha repertoires lay closer to GMM-specific TCRs than IGRA-negative controls, suggesting clonal expansion.

There are 15 residues in the CDR3. V trimming: 5 bases; J trimming: 5 bases; junction bases outside the gene matches: 6. Per the germline V gene, CDR1 is PRHDT and CDR2 is FYEKMQ (reference sequence). TCRdb keeps only in-frame clones here, not all; method: immunoSEQ multiplex PCR. The sample has about 30,000 clones, approximately 95% seen once; the top ten hold under 9.5%. The chain employs TRBV13 and TRBJ2-3; 11 positions agree with TRBD1. The sequence derives from a donor aged 10-29 years with latent tuberculosis or without tuberculosis infection. Specimen: PBMCs. CDR3 bases: TGTGCCAGCAGCCTTGGGGACAGGGGGGAAGATACGCAGTATTTT. It encodes CASSLGDRGEDTQYF.